These T cell receptor beta chains were read from a single sample in a study of T cells in Graves' hyperthyroidism and ophthalmopathy. TCRdb analysed the multiplex PCR reads with MiXCR anew, one entry per CDR3 protein. In the table there are about 400,000 distinct CDR3 sequences, 15% to 18% of which are singletons. Sequencing was carried out using blood. These TCRs come from a woman aged 18-29 years with Graves' hyperthyroidism that later progressed to Graves' ophthalmopathy. Both conserved end residues are part of each CDR3. D genes are given only for firm matches. Expanded clones are given a class, and other clones once, few, many or no size at all.

cdr3_nt cdr3_aa clone_size v_call d_call j_call
TGTGCCAGCAGCTTGATCGGGACAGGGTCCGTGCTAGCCAAAAACATTCAGTACTTC CASSLIGTGSVLAKNIQYF many TRBV7-2 TRBD1 TRBJ2-4
TGTGCCAGCAGCTTCGGGAGTGAGGGGGGTACGCAGTATTTT CASSFGSEGGTQYF few TRBV7-9 . TRBJ2-3
TGTGCCAGCAGTGCCGGACTAGCGAATGAGCAGTTCTTC CASSAGLANEQFF . TRBV2 TRBD2 TRBJ2-1
TGCAGTGCTGCTACTAGCGGGAGAAGCACCGGGGAGCTGTTTTTT CSAATSGRSTGELFF many TRBV20-1 TRBD2 TRBJ2-2
TGTGCCAGCAGTTACTCGGGGGCGATGAACACTGAAGCTTTCTTT CASSYSGAMNTEAFF many TRBV6-5 . TRBJ1-1
TGTGCCAGCAGCCCTCAGGGGAACAATCAGCCCCAGCATTTT CASSPQGNNQPQHF many TRBV28 . TRBJ1-5
TGTGCCAGCAGTTACTCGTTCGCGAGAGCGAACACCGGGGAGCTGTTTTTT CASSYSFARANTGELFF many TRBV6-5 . TRBJ2-2
TGCGCCAGCAGCCTTTCGTGGCAGCGTGCAACTAATGAAAAACTGTTTTTT CASSLSWQRATNEKLFF few TRBV4-1 . TRBJ1-4
TGTGCCAGCAGTTACTCGATGAGCGGGAGGGTGAATGAGCAGTTCTTC CASSYSMSGRVNEQFF few TRBV6-2/TRBV6-3 TRBD2 TRBJ2-1
TGTGCCAGCAATTTCCGACAGGATCGGGATCAGCCCCAGCATTTT CASNFRQDRDQPQHF few TRBV27 . TRBJ1-5
TGTGCCAGCAGCGACGGGACTAGCGGGCCTAGCACAGATACGCAGTATTTT CASSDGTSGPSTDTQYF many TRBV7-9 TRBD2 TRBJ2-3
TGTGCTAGCAGCTTAATGGCAGGAGATACGCAGTATTTT CASSLMAGDTQYF many TRBV7-7 . TRBJ2-3
TGTGCCAGCTTTATAAAGGGGTGGAACACTGAAGCTTTCTTT CASFIKGWNTEAFF many TRBV5-4 . TRBJ1-1
TGCAGTGCTACCGGGGACAGGGGATCCTACGAGCAGTACTTC CSATGDRGSYEQYF many TRBV20-1 TRBD1 TRBJ2-7
TGTGCCAGCAGTTTATACGGACAAGAGACCCAGTACTTC CASSLYGQETQYF many TRBV28 . TRBJ2-5
TGTGCCAGCAGCTTAAGTGGGACGGACACCTACGAGCAGTACTTC CASSLSGTDTYEQYF many TRBV13 . TRBJ2-7
TGTGCCAGCAGCCAAGACGGCGGTAGCTCCTACAATGAGCAGTTCTTC CASSQDGGSSYNEQFF many TRBV3-1 . TRBJ2-1
TGTGCCAGCAGCTTGGCCCCTAGGCGCTCTGGGGCCAACGTCCTGACTTTC CASSLAPRRSGANVLTF once TRBV5-5 . TRBJ2-6
TGTGCCACTGTTTGGCGCCTCCGCGAGCAGTACTTC CATVWRLREQYF . TRBV6-1 . TRBJ2-7
TGTGCCAGTAGTAGGGCGGCCACAGGCGGCCTGTACCAAGAGACCCAGTACTTC CASSRAATGGLYQETQYF . TRBV19 . TRBJ2-5
TGTGCCAGCGGAAGGCCCCTTTACAATGAGCAGTTCTTC CASGRPLYNEQFF many TRBV13 . TRBJ2-1
TGTGCCTGGACTGTGTGGGACAACACCGGGGAGCTGTTTTTT CAWTVWDNTGELFF many TRBV30 . TRBJ2-2
TGTGCCAGCAGTTTCGAACGACAGGGGGCCTTCCTACGCGGCGAGCAGTACTTC CASSFERQGAFLRGEQYF . TRBV28 TRBD1 TRBJ2-7
TGCAGCGTTGAAAAGGGAGCGGTGGTCAATGAGCAGTTCTTC CSVEKGAVVNEQFF . TRBV29-1 . TRBJ2-1
TGCAGTTGCACGAGTCGGGACAACGCCTACGAGCAGTACTTC CSCTSRDNAYEQYF many TRBV20-1 . TRBJ2-7
TGTGCCAGCTCTGGGACGGTTAAAGCGGATACGCAGTATTTT CASSGTVKADTQYF many TRBV7-2 . TRBJ2-3
TGTGCCAGCAGCCCCCCCACAGGAAACACCGGGGAGCTGTTTTTT CASSPPTGNTGELFF few TRBV7-6 . TRBJ2-2
TGTGCCAGTAGTATCACAGGGCGGGAAAACATTCAGTACTTC CASSITGRENIQYF . TRBV19 . TRBJ2-4
TGTGCCAGCAGCCCTCAGGGTTCTTACTATGGCTACACCTTC CASSPQGSYYGYTF many TRBV14 . TRBJ1-2
TGTGCCAGCAGTTTTCGGGAGGCAGATACGCAGTATTTT CASSFREADTQYF . TRBV27 TRBD2 TRBJ2-3
TGTGCCAGCAGTTTAGGATCTGGGACAGGTGGGCAGTACTTC CASSLGSGTGGQYF many TRBV27 TRBD1 TRBJ2-7
TGTGCCAGCATCCGCCAGACCTCCTACAATGAGCAGTTCTTC CASIRQTSYNEQFF few TRBV2 . TRBJ2-1
TGCGCCAGCAGCGCGGGACTAGCTCGTAACGATGAGCAGTTCTTC CASSAGLARNDEQFF many TRBV5-1 TRBD2 TRBJ2-1
TGTGCCAGCAGTCCCGGGACAGGGGTCCGCGAGCAGTACTTC CASSPGTGVREQYF many TRBV12-3/TRBV12-4 TRBD1 TRBJ2-7
TGTGCCAGCAGCTTGCCTAGCGGGAGGCTCCACAATGAGCAGTTCTTC CASSLPSGRLHNEQFF few TRBV5-8 TRBD2 TRBJ2-1
TGTGCCAGCAGACCAGTCGGGACGGCGAAGATTGCAACTAATGAAAAACTGTTTTTT CASRPVGTAKIATNEKLFF many TRBV28 . TRBJ1-4
TGCGCCAGCAGCTTGGGGAAAGGGAAAGTCTCCTACGAGCAGTACTTC CASSLGKGKVSYEQYF many TRBV5-1 . TRBJ2-7
TGCAGTGCTAGCGAGACCGTGCCGGGACTAGCGGAATACGAGCAGTACTTC CSASETVPGLAEYEQYF many TRBV20-1 TRBD2 TRBJ2-7
TGTGCCAGCAGGTCCATACAAGAGACCCAGTACTTC CASRSIQETQYF many TRBV12-3/TRBV12-4 . TRBJ2-5
TGTGCCAGCAGCCCAATAGGGGGGGACAGATCGTTTTACGAGCAGTACTTC CASSPIGGDRSFYEQYF many TRBV7-6 . TRBJ2-7
TGCGCCAGCAGCCGGTCTGGGACAGGGGTAGACGAGCAGTACTTC CASSRSGTGVDEQYF few TRBV4-1 TRBD1 TRBJ2-7
TGCAGCGTCGACCTCCAAGAGACCCAGTACTTC CSVDLQETQYF many TRBV29-1 . TRBJ2-5
TGTGCCAGCAGTCCTTCGACAGGTCTCACAGATACGCAGTATTTT CASSPSTGLTDTQYF . TRBV12-3/TRBV12-4 . TRBJ2-3
TGCAGTGCTCGGGGTAGCGGGAGAGGTAGCGGGGAGCTGTTTTTT CSARGSGRGSGELFF many TRBV20-1 TRBD2 TRBJ2-2
TGTGCCAGCAGCTTCTACAGGGGCGCCTACGAGCAGTACTTC CASSFYRGAYEQYF many TRBV11-2 TRBD1 TRBJ2-7
TGTGCCAGCAGCCCCCCCCTAAATGATGAGCAGTTCTTC CASSPPLNDEQFF . TRBV7-9 . TRBJ2-1
TGTGCCTGGGGGAGGAGGATGAGCTCCTACAATGAGCAGTTCTTC CAWGRRMSSYNEQFF many TRBV30 . TRBJ2-1
TGTGCCAGCAGAGTGACTAGCGGGAGGTCAGATACGCAGTATTTT CASRVTSGRSDTQYF many TRBV2 TRBD2 TRBJ2-3
TGTGCCAGCAGCCTAGCGGGAGGGCCGGGGAATGAGCAGTTCTTC CASSLAGGPGNEQFF many TRBV12-3/TRBV12-4 TRBD2 TRBJ2-1
TGTGCCAGCAGTTACTTGGCGGGAGGGACAGATACGCAGTATTTT CASSYLAGGTDTQYF many TRBV6-6 TRBD2 TRBJ2-3
TGCGCCAGCAGCCAAGAGAGGACTGGACTAGCGGGAGTCAATGAGCAGTTCTTC CASSQERTGLAGVNEQFF few TRBV4-3 TRBD2 TRBJ2-1
TGCAGCGTTGATTTTGGACAGAATCAGCCCCAGCATTTT CSVDFGQNQPQHF few TRBV29-1 . TRBJ1-5
TGTGCCAGCAGTCTGACAGGGGTCCAAGAGACCCAGTACTTC CASSLTGVQETQYF many TRBV27 TRBD1 TRBJ2-5
TGCAGTCCGGCGGGACTAGGGCCAGATACGCAGTATTTT CSPAGLGPDTQYF few TRBV20-1 TRBD2 TRBJ2-3
TGCAGCGTTGAATCCCTCTTAGCAACAGAGACCCAGTACTTC CSVESLLATETQYF many TRBV29-1 . TRBJ2-5
TGTGCCAGCAGCTTAGGGACAGGAGTGACAGATACGCAGTATTTT CASSLGTGVTDTQYF many TRBV7-9 TRBD1 TRBJ2-3
TGCAGTGCCAGGGACAGGGGTTGGGCTGAAGCTTTCTTT CSARDRGWAEAFF many TRBV20-1 TRBD1 TRBJ1-1
TGTGCCAGCAGCGCCCTTCCGGGACTAGCGGTCCTGAGCCCCTACAATGAGCAGTTCTTC CASSALPGLAVLSPYNEQFF . TRBV9 TRBD2 TRBJ2-1
TGTGCCAGCAGTCCTTGGACAGGGGGAAACACCGGGGAGCTGTTTTTT CASSPWTGGNTGELFF many TRBV12-3/TRBV12-4 TRBD1 TRBJ2-2
TGTGCCAGCAGCCCAACGAGCGGGAGGGGTTTGAATGAGCAGTTCTTC CASSPTSGRGLNEQFF few TRBV14 TRBD2 TRBJ2-1